The clone carrying this T cell receptor beta chain is a singleton in its sample. Its antigen remains unidentified. Primers: 60 Vbeta forward and 13 Jbeta reverse. This table comes from immunoSEQ multiplex PCR, and its TCRdb copy is limited to in-frame clones, with some not included. In the table there are about 240,000 clones, 70% to 90% of which are singletons. CDR1 is SGHRS and CDR2 is YFSETQ in the germline V gene. V was shortened by 0 bases and J by 6 bases, with 15 bases between the two germline ends. This CDR3 comprises 15 residues. The sample is drawn from a study of cytomegalovirus exposure and HLA in healthy donors. Overall study: Genetic ancestry analysis placed about 84% of the approximately 400 donors that were genotyped in the Caucasian-associated cluster. Findings of the study overall: Later on, an analysis found that several of the most significant clusters appeared to be linked to common viral pathogens, which included parvovirus B19. Prior analysis indicated that the majority of TCR beta V segments exhibited productivity approximately 87% or approximately 30% of the time. Most CMV-associated TCR beta chains appeared HLA-restricted in a later analysis.

The TCR sequence derives from a woman in her sixties or seventies in good health and CMV-seropositive. This chain connects TRBV5-1 to TRBJ1-2; D is possibly TRBD1 (5 bases). The sample comprised PBMCs. The CDR3, as DNA: TGCGCCAGCAGCTTGGAGGTCCGGGGGGGGAATGGCTACACCTTC. This gives the protein CASSLEVRGGNGYTF.